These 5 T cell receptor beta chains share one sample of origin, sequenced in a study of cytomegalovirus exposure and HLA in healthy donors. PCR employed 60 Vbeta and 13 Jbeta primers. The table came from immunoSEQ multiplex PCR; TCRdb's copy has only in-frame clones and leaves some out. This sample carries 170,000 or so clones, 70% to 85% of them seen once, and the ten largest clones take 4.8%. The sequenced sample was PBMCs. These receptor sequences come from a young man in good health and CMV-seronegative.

CDR3: CAWSWIPDGDSYNEQFF. The CDR3 region has the DNA TGTGCCTGGAGTTGGATCCCAGATGGAGACTCCTACAATGAGCAGTTCTTC. The chain is built from TRBV30 and TRBJ2-1, with D hard to call. CDR1 and CDR2 (germline): GTSNPN, SVGIG (reference sequence). The CDR3 totals 17 residues. Trimming took off 2 bases at V and 0 bases at J, with 17 bases between the two ends.

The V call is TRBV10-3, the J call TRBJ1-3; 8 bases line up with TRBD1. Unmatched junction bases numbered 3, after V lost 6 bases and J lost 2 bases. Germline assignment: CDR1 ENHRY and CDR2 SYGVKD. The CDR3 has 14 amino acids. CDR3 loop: CAIRTDRAGNTIYF. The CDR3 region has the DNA TGTGCCATCAGGACGGACAGGGCTGGAAACACCATATATTTT.

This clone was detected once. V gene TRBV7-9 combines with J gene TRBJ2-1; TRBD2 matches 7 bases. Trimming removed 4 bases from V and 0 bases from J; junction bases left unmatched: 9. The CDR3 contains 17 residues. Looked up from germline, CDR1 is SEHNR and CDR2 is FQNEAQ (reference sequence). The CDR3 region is CASSYRLGGSSYNEQFF. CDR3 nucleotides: TGTGCCAGCAGCTACCGGTTGGGCGGGAGCTCCTACAATGAGCAGTTCTTC.

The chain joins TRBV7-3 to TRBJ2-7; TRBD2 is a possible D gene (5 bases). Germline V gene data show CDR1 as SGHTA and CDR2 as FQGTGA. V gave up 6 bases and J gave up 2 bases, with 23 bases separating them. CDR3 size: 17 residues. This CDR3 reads CASRSPFVAGPPYEQYF. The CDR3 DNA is TGTGCCAGCAGGTCGCCCTTTGTTGCGGGTCCCCCCTACGAGCAGTACTTC.

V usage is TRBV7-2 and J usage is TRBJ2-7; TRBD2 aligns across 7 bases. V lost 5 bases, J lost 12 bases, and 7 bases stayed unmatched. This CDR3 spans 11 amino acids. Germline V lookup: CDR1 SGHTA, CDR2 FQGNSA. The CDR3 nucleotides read TGTGCCAGCAGCGCGGGGACTATAGTGTACTTC. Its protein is CASSAGTIVYF. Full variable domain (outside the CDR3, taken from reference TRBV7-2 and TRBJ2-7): GAGVSQSPSNKVTEKGKDVELRCDPISGHTALYWYRQSLGQGLEFLIYFQGNSAPDKSGLPSDRFSAERTGGSVSTLTIQRTQQEDSAVYLCASSAGTIVYFGPGTRLTVT.